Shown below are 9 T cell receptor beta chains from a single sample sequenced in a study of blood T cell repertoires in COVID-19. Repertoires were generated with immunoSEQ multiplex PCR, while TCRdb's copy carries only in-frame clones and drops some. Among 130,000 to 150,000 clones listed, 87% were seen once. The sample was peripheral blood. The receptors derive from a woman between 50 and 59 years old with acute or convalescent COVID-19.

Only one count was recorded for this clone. CDR3 sequence: CASSRLRVGEQYF. The CDR3 bases are TGTGCCAGCAGCCGTTTGCGGGTCGGGGAGCAGTACTTC. V usage is TRBV7-9 and J usage is TRBJ2-7; possible D gene TRBD2, 5 bases. The CDR3 length is 13 residues. Per germline, CDR1 SEHNR and CDR2 FQNEAQ (reference sequence). Trimming pared 5 bases from V and 7 bases from J, leaving 15 bases between.

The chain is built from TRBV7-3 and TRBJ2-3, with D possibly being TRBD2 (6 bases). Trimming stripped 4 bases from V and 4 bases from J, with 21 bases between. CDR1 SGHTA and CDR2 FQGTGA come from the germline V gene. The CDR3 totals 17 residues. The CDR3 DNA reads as TGTGCCAGCAGCTCCACGCCCGCGGGAATTGTCGCAGATACGCAGTATTTT. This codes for CASSSTPAGIVADTQYF.

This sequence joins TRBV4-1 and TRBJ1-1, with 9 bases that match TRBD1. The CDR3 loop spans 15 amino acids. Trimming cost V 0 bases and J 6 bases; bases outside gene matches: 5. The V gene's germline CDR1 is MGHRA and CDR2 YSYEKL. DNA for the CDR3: TGCGCCAGCAGCCAAGAGGGACAGGGAAGGGCTGAAGCTTTCTTT. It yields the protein CASSQEGQGRAEAFF.

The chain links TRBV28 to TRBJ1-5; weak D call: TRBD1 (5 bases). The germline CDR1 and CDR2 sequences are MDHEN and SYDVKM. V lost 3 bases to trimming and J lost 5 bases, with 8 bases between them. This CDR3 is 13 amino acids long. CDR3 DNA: TGTGCCAGCAGTTTTGGGGCTCATCAGCCCCAGCATTTT. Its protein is CASSFGAHQPQHF.

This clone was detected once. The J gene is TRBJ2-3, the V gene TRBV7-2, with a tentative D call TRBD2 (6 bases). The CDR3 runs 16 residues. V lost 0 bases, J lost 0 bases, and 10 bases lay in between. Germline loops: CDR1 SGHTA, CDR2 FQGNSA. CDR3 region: CASSLAGGVSTDTQYF. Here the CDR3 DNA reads TGTGCCAGCAGCTTAGCGGGCGGGGTTAGCACAGATACGCAGTATTTT.

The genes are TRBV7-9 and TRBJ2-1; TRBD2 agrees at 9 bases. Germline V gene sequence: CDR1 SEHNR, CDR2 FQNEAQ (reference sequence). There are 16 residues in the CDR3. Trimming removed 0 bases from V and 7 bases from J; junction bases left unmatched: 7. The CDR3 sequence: CASSLAAGGPENEQFF. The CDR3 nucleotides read TGTGCCAGCAGCTTAGCGGCGGGAGGGCCAGAGAATGAGCAGTTCTTC.

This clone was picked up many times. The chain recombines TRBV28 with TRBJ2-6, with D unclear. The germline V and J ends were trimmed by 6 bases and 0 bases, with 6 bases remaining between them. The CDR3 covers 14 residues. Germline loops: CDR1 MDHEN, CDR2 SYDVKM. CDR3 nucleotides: TGTGCCAGCAGGGAGAGCTCTGGGGCCAACGTCCTGACTTTC. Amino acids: CASRESSGANVLTF.

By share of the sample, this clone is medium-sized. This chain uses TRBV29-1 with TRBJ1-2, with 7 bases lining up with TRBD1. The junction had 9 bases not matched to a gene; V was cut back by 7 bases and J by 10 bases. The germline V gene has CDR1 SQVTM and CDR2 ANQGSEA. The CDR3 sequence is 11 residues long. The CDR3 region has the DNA TGCAGCGAATGTACAGGGGATCACTACACCTTC. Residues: CSECTGDHYTF.

CDR3 in amino acids: CASSGGTGANYGYTF. DNA for the CDR3: TGTGCCAGCAGTGGGGGGACAGGGGCAAACTATGGCTACACCTTC. This rearrangement joins TRBV28 to TRBJ1-2, with 10 bases that match TRBD1. After removal of 5 bases from V and 2 bases from J, the junction contained 5 bases not matched to a gene. This CDR3 contains 15 residues. The germline V gene encodes CDR1 MDHEN and CDR2 SYDVKM.